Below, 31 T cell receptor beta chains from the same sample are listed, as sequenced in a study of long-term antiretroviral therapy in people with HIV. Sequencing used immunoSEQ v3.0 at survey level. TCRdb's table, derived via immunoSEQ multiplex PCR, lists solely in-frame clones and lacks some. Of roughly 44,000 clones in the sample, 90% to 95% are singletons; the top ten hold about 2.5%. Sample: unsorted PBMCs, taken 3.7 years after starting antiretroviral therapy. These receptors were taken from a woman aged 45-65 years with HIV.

The CDR3 region has the DNA TGTGCCTGGAGCCGCAGGGGGCAAGTAACCGGGGAGCTGTTTTTT. Translating it yields CAWSRRGQVTGELFF. The rearrangement uses TRBV30 and TRBJ2-2; 8 bases map to TRBD1. Germline V gene data show CDR1 as GTSNPN and CDR2 as SVGIG (reference sequence). The length of the CDR3 is 15 residues. V gave up 3 bases and J gave up 5 bases; unmatched junction bases: 8. Full variable domain (remainder filled in from reference TRBV30 and TRBJ2-2): SQTIHQWPATLVQPVGSPLSLECTVEGTSNPNLYWYRQAAGRGLQLLFYSVGIGQISSEVPQNLSASRPQDRQFILSSKKLLLSDSGFYLCAWSRRGQVTGELFFGEGSRLTVL.

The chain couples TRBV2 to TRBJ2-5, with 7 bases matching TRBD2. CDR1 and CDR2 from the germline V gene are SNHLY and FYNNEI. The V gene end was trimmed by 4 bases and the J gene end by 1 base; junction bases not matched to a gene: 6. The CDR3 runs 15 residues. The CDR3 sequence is CASSGGTTFQETQYF. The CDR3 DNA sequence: TGTGCCAGCAGTGGCGGGACTACCTTCCAAGAGACCCAGTACTTC.

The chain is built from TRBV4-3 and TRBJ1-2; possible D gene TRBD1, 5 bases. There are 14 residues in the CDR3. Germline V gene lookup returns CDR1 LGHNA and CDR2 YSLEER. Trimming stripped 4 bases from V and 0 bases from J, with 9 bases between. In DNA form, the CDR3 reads TGCGCCAGCAGCCCGGGACCAGCTAACTATGGCTACACCTTC. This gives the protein CASSPGPANYGYTF.

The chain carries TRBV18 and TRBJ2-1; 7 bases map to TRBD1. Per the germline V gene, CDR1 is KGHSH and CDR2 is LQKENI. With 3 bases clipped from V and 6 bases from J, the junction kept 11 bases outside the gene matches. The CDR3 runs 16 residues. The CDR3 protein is CASSPLRDSIANEQFF. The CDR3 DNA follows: TGTGCCAGCTCACCTCTCCGGGACAGCATCGCCAATGAGCAGTTCTTC.

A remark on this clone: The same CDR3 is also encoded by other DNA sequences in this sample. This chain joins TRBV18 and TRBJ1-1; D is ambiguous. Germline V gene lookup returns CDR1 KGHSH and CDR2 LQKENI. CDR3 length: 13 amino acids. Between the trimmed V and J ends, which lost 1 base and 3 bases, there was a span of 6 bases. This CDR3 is CASSPRSDTEAFF. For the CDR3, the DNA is TGTGCCAGCTCACCACGGTCAGACACTGAAGCTTTCTTT.

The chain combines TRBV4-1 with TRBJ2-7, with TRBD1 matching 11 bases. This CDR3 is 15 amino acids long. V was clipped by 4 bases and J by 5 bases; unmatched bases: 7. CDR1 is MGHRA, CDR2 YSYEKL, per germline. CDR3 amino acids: CASSPGQGALNEQYF. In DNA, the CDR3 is TGCGCCAGCAGCCCCGGACAGGGGGCCTTGAACGAGCAGTACTTC.

The CDR3 region has the DNA TGTGCCGCGGAAGTGAGGGGAGACACTGAAGCTTTCTTT. Translating it yields CAAEVRGDTEAFF. The chain carries TRBV10-3 and TRBJ1-1, with D possibly matching TRBD1 (5 bases). CDR3 length equals 13 residues. Trimming shortened V by 11 bases and J by 3 bases, and 16 bases separated the two germline ends. CDR1 and CDR2 from the germline V gene are ENHRY and SYGVKD.

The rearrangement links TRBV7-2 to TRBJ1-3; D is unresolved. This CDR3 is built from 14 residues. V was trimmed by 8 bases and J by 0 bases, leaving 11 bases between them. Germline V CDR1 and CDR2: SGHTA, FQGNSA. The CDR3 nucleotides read TGTGCCAGCCGGAATGACATCTCTGGAAACACCATATATTTT. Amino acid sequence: CASRNDISGNTIYF.

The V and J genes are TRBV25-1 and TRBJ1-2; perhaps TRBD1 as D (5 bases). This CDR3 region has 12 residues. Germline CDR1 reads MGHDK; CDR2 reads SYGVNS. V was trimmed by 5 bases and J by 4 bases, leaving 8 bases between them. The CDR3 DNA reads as TGTGCCAGCAGTCATGGGGCCTATGGCTACACCTTC. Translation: CASSHGAYGYTF.

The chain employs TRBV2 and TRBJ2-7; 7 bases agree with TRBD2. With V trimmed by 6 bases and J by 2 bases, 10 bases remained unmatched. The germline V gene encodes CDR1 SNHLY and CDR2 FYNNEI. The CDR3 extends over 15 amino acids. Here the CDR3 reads CASRAEGLSPYEQYF. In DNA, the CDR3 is TGTGCCAGCAGAGCAGAGGGACTATCGCCCTACGAGCAGTACTTC.

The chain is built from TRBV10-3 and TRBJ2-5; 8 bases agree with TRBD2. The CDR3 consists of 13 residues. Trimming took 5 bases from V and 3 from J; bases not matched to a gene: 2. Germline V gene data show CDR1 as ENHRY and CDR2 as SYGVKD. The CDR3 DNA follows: TGTGCCATCAGTTACGGGGGGGAAGAGACCCAGTACTTC. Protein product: CAISYGGEETQYF.

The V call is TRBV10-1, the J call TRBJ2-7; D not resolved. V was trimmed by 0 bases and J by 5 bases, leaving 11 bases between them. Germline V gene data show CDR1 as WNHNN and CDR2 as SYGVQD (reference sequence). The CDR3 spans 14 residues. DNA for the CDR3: TGCGCCAGCAGTGAGTCACCCGGGTCCCACGAGCAGTACTTC. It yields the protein CASSESPGSHEQYF.

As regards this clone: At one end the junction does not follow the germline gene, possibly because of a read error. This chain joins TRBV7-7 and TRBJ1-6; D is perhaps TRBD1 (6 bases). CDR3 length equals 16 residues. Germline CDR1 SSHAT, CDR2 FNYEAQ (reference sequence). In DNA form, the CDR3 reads TGTGCTAGCAGCTTAGGGGGGGGGACCTATAATTCACCCCTCCACTTT. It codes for CASSLGGGTYNSPLHF.

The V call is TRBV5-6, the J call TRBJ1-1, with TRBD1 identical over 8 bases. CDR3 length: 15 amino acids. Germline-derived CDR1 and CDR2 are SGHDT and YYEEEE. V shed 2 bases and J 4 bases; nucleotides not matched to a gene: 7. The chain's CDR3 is CASSFHRGVGTEAFF. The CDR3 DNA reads TGTGCCAGCAGCTTCCACAGGGGGGTGGGCACTGAAGCTTTCTTT.

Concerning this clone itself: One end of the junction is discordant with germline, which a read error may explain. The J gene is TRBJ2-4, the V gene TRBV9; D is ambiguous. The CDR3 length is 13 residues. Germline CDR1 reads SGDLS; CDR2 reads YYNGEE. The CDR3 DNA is TGTGCCAGCAGTGTAGGAGTTCGTGACATTCAGTACTTC. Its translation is CASSVGVRDIQYF.

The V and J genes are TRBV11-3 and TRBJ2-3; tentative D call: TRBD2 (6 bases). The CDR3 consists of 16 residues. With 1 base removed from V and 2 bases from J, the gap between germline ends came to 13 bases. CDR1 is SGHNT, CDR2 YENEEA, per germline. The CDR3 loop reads CASSLGGRGLTDTQYF. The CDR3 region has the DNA TGTGCCAGCAGCTTAGGCGGCCGGGGACTCACAGATACGCAGTATTTT.

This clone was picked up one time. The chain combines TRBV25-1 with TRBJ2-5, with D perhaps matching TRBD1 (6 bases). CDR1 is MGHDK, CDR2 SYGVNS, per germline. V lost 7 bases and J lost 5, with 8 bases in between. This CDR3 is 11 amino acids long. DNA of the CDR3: TGTGCCAGCAACCAGGGGGAGACCCAGTACTTC. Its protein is CASNQGETQYF.

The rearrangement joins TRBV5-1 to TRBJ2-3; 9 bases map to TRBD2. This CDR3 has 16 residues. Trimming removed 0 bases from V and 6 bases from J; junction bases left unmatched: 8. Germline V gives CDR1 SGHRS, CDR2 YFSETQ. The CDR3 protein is CASSLGPRGGGDTQYF. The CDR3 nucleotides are TGCGCCAGCAGCTTGGGACCGCGGGGGGGCGGGGATACGCAGTATTTT.

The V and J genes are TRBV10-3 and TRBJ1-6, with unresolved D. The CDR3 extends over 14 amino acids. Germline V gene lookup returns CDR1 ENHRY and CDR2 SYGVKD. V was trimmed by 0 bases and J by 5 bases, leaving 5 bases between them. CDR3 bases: TGTGCCATCAGTGAGTCTACAGATAATTCACCCCTCCACTTT. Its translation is CAISESTDNSPLHF.

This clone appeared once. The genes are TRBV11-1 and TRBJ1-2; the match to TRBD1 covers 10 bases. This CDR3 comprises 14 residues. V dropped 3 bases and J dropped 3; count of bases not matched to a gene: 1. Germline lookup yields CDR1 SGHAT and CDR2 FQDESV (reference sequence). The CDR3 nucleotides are TGTGCCAGCAGCTTGGGGACAGGGGACTATGGCTACACCTTC. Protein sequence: CASSLGTGDYGYTF. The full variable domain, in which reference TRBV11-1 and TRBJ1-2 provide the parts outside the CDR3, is EAEVAQSPRYKITEKSQAVAFWCDPISGHATLYWYRQILGQGPELLVQFQDESVVDDSQLPKDRFSAERLKGVDSTLKIQPAELGDSAMYLCASSLGTGDYGYTFGSGTRLTVV.

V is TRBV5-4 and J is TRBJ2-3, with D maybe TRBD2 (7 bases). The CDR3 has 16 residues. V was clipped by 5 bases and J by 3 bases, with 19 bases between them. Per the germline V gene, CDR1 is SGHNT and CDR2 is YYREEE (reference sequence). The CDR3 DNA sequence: TGTGCCAGCAGTGAGGGGGGAGGGAGAGGGACAGATACGCAGTATTTT. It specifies CASSEGGGRGTDTQYF.

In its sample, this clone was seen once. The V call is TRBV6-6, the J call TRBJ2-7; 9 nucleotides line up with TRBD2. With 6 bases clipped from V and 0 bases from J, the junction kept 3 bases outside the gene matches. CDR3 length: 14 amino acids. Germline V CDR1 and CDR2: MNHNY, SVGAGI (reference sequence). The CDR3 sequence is CASRSSGNSYEQYF. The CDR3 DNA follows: TGTGCCAGCAGATCTAGCGGGAACTCCTACGAGCAGTACTTC.

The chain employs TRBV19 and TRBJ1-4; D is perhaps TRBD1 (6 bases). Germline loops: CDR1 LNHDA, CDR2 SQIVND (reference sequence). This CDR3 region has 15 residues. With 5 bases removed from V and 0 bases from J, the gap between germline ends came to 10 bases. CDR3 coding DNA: TGTGCCAGTAGTGAGGACAGTTCAACTAATGAAAAACTGTTTTTT. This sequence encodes CASSEDSSTNEKLFF.

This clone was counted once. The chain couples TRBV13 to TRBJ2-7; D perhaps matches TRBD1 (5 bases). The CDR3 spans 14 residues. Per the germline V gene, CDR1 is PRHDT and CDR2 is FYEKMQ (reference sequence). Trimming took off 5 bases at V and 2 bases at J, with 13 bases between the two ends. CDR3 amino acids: CASSLRQPPYEQYF. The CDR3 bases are TGTGCCAGCAGCCTCCGACAGCCACCCTACGAGCAGTACTTC.

The CDR3 coding sequence is TGTGCCAGCACCCAAACAGGGCTCTCCTACGAGCAGTACTTC. Translated, it gives CASTQTGLSYEQYF. The chain has TRBV6-1 and TRBJ2-7, with a tentative D call TRBD1 (6 bases). V gave up 7 bases and J gave up 0 bases, with 13 bases separating them. The CDR3 has 14 amino acids. The germline V gene has CDR1 MNHNS and CDR2 SASEGT.

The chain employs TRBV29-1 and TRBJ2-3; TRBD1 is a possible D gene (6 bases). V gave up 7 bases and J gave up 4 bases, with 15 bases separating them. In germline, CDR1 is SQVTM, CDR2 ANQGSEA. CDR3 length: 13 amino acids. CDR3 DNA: TGCAGCGCATCACCTACAGGGTCAGATACGCAGTATTTT. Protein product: CSASPTGSDTQYF.

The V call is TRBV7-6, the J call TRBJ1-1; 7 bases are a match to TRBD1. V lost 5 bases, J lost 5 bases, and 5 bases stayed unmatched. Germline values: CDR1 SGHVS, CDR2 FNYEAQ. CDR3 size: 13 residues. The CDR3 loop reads CASSLDRDTEAFF. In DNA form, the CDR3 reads TGTGCCAGCAGCCTAGACAGGGATACTGAAGCTTTCTTT.

The CDR3 coding sequence is TGTGCCAGCAGTTCGATAGGACTAGCGGGGGGGGAGACCCAGTACTTC. Its translation: CASSSIGLAGGETQYF. The chain recombines TRBV6-5 with TRBJ2-5, with 15 bases aligning to TRBD2. Trimming took 4 bases from V and 5 from J; bases not matched to a gene: 5. This CDR3 has 16 amino acids. Per the germline V gene, CDR1 is MNHEY and CDR2 is SVGAGI.

The CDR3 spells CASSSGQPQETQYF. The DNA for the CDR3 is TGCGCCAGCAGCTCGGGACAGCCACAAGAGACCCAGTACTTC. The chain is built from TRBV5-1 and TRBJ2-5, with TRBD1 identical over 7 bases. Trimming at V came to 3 bases and at J to 2 bases, leaving 4 bases not matched to a gene. The CDR3 has 14 residues. CDR1 is SGHRS and CDR2 is YFSETQ in the germline V gene.

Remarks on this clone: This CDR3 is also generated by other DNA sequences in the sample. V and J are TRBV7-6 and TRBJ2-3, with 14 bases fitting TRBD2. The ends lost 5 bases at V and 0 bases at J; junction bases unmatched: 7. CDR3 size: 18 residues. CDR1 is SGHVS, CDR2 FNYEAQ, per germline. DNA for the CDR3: TGTGCCAGCAGCCGCGGACTAGCGGGGGGTGCTAGCACAGATACGCAGTATTTT. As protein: CASSRGLAGGASTDTQYF.

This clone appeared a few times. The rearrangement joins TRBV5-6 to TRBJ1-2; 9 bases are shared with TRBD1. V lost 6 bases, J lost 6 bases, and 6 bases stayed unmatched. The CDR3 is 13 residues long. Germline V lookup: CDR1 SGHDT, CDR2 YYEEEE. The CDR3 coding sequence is TGTGCCAGCACCTGGGGACAGGGTGATGGCTACACCTTC. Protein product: CASTWGQGDGYTF.